A single sample gave rise to the 18 T cell receptor beta chains below, sequenced in a study of T cells in localized non-small cell lung cancer. Measured with immunoSEQ multiplex PCR; TCRdb has only the in-frame clones, and not every one. Of tens of thousands of clones detected, around three quarters appear once; the ten largest clones hold 15% to 20%. The sequencing used PBMCs, collected before any cancer treatment. These receptors were taken from a man aged 35 to 69 with stage II squamous cell lung carcinoma.

Remarks on this clone: At one end the junction does not follow the germline gene, possibly because of a read error. The CDR3 coding sequence is TGTGCTAGCAGCTTGGGACAGGGGGTAGCCTACGAGCAGTACTTC. Residues: CASSLGQGVAYEQYF. This sequence joins TRBV7-7 and TRBJ2-7; 11 positions match TRBD1. This CDR3 comprises 15 residues. Germline lookup yields CDR1 SSHAT and CDR2 FNYEAQ (reference sequence).

This clone was picked up one time. The V call is TRBV4-1, the J call TRBJ2-7, with 9 positions matching TRBD1. Germline V gives CDR1 MGHRA, CDR2 YSYEKL. The ends lost 1 base at V and 2 bases at J; junction bases unmatched: 6. The CDR3 loop spans 16 amino acids. The CDR3 DNA sequence: TGCGCCAGCAGCCAAGCAGGGACAGGGATAACCTACGAGCAGTACTTC. This codes for CASSQAGTGITYEQYF.

The J gene is TRBJ2-1, the V gene TRBV9; TRBD2 aligns across 7 bases. The CDR3 sequence is 14 residues long. Germline trimming cut 4 bases from V and 7 bases from J; bases unmatched to any gene: 8. Germline-derived CDR1 and CDR2 are SGDLS and YYNGEE. The CDR3: CASSPWGGGNEQFF. CDR3 nucleotides: TGTGCCAGCAGCCCCTGGGGGGGAGGAAATGAGCAGTTCTTC. The full variable domain, rest sourced from reference TRBV9 and TRBJ2-1, is DSGVTQTPKHLITATGQRVTLRCSPRSGDLSVYWYQQSLDQGLQFLIQYYNGEERAKGNILERFSAQQFPDLHSELNLSSLELGDSALYFCASSPWGGGNEQFFGPGTRLTVL.

The chain uses TRBV28 and TRBJ1-2; D unclear. Germline CDR1 MDHEN, CDR2 SYDVKM. The CDR3 has 13 residues. Trimming took off 2 bases at V and 5 bases at J, with 9 bases between the two ends. The CDR3 nucleotides are TGTGCCAGCAGTTTAACACAGTCGTATGGCTACACCTTC. Translation gives CASSLTQSYGYTF.

The chain has TRBV6-1 and TRBJ2-7, with 7 bases identical to TRBD1. The CDR3 covers 14 residues. The V gene end was trimmed by 5 bases and the J gene end by 0 bases; junction bases not matched to a gene: 4. The germline gives CDR1 MNHNS, CDR2 SASEGT. CDR3 in amino acids: CASSWGTDSYEQYF. The CDR3 DNA is TGTGCCAGCAGTTGGGGGACAGACTCCTACGAGCAGTACTTC.

The genes are TRBV13 and TRBJ2-2, with a tentative D call TRBD1 (6 bases). Germline CDR1 is PRHDT and CDR2 is FYEKMQ (reference sequence). This CDR3 is 16 amino acids long. Trimming removed 7 bases at V and 4 bases at J, with 19 bases between. In DNA, the CDR3 is TGTGCCAGCACCACTTTCGGACAGCGCGCCACCGGGGAGCTGTTTTTT. Translating it yields CASTTFGQRATGELFF.

This sequence joins TRBV7-8 and TRBJ2-7; TRBD1 matches 8 bases. This CDR3 is 13 amino acids long. Germline lookup yields CDR1 SGHVS and CDR2 FQNEAQ. Trimming at V came to 5 bases and at J to 10 bases, leaving 10 bases not matched to a gene. Here the CDR3 reads CASSVGDRTYQYF. CDR3 nucleotide sequence: TGTGCCAGCAGCGTCGGGGACAGGACCTACCAGTACTTC.

The chain joins TRBV9 to TRBJ2-3, with D perhaps TRBD2 (6 bases). Trimming cost V 2 bases and J 0 bases, with 13 bases left between them. CDR1 and CDR2 from the germline V gene are SGDLS and YYNGEE. CDR3 length equals 16 residues. CDR3 nucleotides: TGTGCCAGCAGCGTTCGTCCAGGGACTAGCACAGATACGCAGTATTTT. Amino acid sequence: CASSVRPGTSTDTQYF.

V gene TRBV2 combines with J gene TRBJ2-3, with 9 bases matching TRBD1. The CDR3 has 15 amino acids. V trimming: 1 base; J trimming: 1 base; junction bases outside the gene matches: 0. Germline V gene data show CDR1 as SNHLY and CDR2 as FYNNEI. The DNA of the CDR3 is TGTGCCAGCAGTGAAGGGGACAGGGGCACAGATACGCAGTATTTT. This translates into CASSEGDRGTDTQYF.

The chain links TRBV28 to TRBJ2-1, with D uncertain. Trimming left V 4 bases short and J 1 base short, with 8 bases between. Germline V CDR1 and CDR2: MDHEN, SYDVKM. The CDR3 loop spans 14 amino acids. The CDR3 spells CASSWRSSYNEQFF. CDR3 coding DNA: TGTGCCAGCAGTTGGCGGAGTTCCTACAATGAGCAGTTCTTC. Together with reference TRBV28 and TRBJ2-1, the CDR3 gives the full variable domain: DVKVTQSSRYLVKRTGEKVFLECVQDMDHENMFWYRQDPGLGLRLIYFSYDVKMKEKGDIPEGYSVSREKKERFSLILESASTNQTSMYLCASSWRSSYNEQFFGPGTRLTVL.

A single count supports this clone. V gene TRBV7-3 combines with J gene TRBJ1-6, with a weak D call TRBD1 (5 bases). Trimming took off 0 bases at V and 11 bases at J, with 11 bases between the two ends. The CDR3 spans 14 residues. Germline CDR1 reads SGHTA; CDR2 reads FQGTGA. The CDR3 protein is CASSLTGDRAPLHF. The CDR3 nucleotides are TGTGCCAGCAGCTTAACAGGGGATAGGGCACCCCTCCACTTT.

The chain uses TRBV27 and TRBJ2-3, with 7 bases aligning to TRBD1. V dropped 0 bases and J dropped 4; count of bases not matched to a gene: 7. This CDR3 has 16 residues. Germline CDR1 MNHEY, CDR2 SMNVEV (reference sequence). In DNA form, the CDR3 reads TGTGCCAGCAGTTTATCGGTACGACAGGGACCAGATACGCAGTATTTT. The encoded protein is CASSLSVRQGPDTQYF.

This clone was seen a single time. The chain uses TRBV21-1 and TRBJ2-7; TRBD1 is taken as the D call from the table, unchecked against the DNA. TRBV21-1 is deemed a pseudogene. This CDR3 is built from 16 residues. CDR3 sequence reads: CASSKPSGNPSCEQYF. The CDR3, as DNA: TGTGCCAGCAGCAAACCTTCAGGGAACCCGAGTTGCGAGCAGTACTTC.

The CDR3 loop is CATSRSGQGFTTWYLNTEAFF. The CDR3 bases are TGTGCCACCAGCAGATCTGGACAGGGCTTCACGACTTGGTACTTGAACACTGAAGCTTTCTTT. The chain uses TRBV15 and TRBJ1-1; TRBD1 matches at 8 bases. The CDR3 covers 21 residues. Germline V gene sequence: CDR1 LNHNV, CDR2 YYDKDF (reference sequence). Losses at the gene ends were 2 bases for V and 0 bases for J; bases not matched to a gene: 20.

The V gene is TRBV2, the J gene TRBJ2-1; TRBD1 might be the D (5 bases). The CDR3 covers 13 residues. Trimming removed 4 bases at V and 5 bases at J, with 9 bases between. The germline V gene encodes CDR1 SNHLY and CDR2 FYNNEI. CDR3 DNA: TGTGCCAGCAGTGGCAGGGTTGACAATGAGCAGTTCTTC. It translates to CASSGRVDNEQFF.

This clone was seen just once. J is TRBJ2-7 and V is TRBV7-9; a possible D gene is TRBD1 (6 bases). V lost 5 bases and J 2 bases, leaving 22 bases between the germline ends. Germline values: CDR1 SEHNR, CDR2 FQNEAQ (reference sequence). The CDR3 spans 17 residues. The CDR3 region has the DNA TGTGCCAGCAGCCCACCGGTGGGGCTGGCAGGGGCCTACGAGCAGTACTTC. Translation gives CASSPPVGLAGAYEQYF. Full variable domain (outside the CDR3, taken from reference TRBV7-9 and TRBJ2-7): DTGVSQNPRHKITKRGQNVTFRCDPISEHNRLYWYRQTLGQGPEFLTYFQNEAQLEKSRLLSDRFSAERPKGSFSTLEIQRTEQGDSAMYLCASSPPVGLAGAYEQYFGPGTRLTVT.

This chain uses TRBV7-3 with TRBJ2-3; D gene uncertain. Germline assignment: CDR1 SGHTA and CDR2 FQGTGA. V was pared by 2 bases and J by 0 bases, with 3 bases between. The CDR3 has 13 amino acids. The CDR3 protein is CASSLQSTDTQYF. CDR3 DNA sequence: TGTGCCAGCAGCTTACAGAGCACAGATACGCAGTATTTT.

The chain couples TRBV5-1 to TRBJ2-1; D remains unclear. The V gene's germline CDR1 is SGHRS and CDR2 YFSETQ. V was shortened by 5 bases and J by 7 bases, with 10 bases between the two germline ends. The CDR3 is made up of 12 amino acids. The CDR3: CASRFSGNEQFF. The CDR3 nucleotides read TGCGCCAGCAGATTTAGTGGGAATGAGCAGTTCTTC.